This is a list of T cell receptor beta chains from one sample in a study of T cells after yellow fever vaccination. MiXCR was run by TCRdb on the 5' RACE reads, yielding one entry per CDR3 protein. The sample has 150,000 to 200,000 distinct CDR3 sequences, 11% seen once. This sample comprised CD8+ T cells sorted from PBMCs, obtained 15 days after the yellow fever booster vaccination. The receptors here all came from a young man who received the YFV17D yellow fever vaccine. Each CDR3 is given with its conserved first and last residue. Fields, in order: D gene, J gene, V gene, clone size, CDR3 protein, CDR3 DNA. A D gene is named only where the DNA matches it firmly. A clone size is listed for some rows: how often the clone was seen (once, few, many), or a class if it is expanded.

-	TRBJ2-1	TRBV29-1	many	CSVRAVEQFF	TGCAGCGTACGAGCGGTTGAGCAGTTCTTC
TRBD1	TRBJ2-4	TRBV5-6	many	CASSLGETGGIQYF	TGTGCCAGCAGCTTGGGGGAGACAGGGGGCATTCAGTACTTC
-	TRBJ1-2	TRBV6-5	-	CASRPRGSGYTF	TGTGCCAGCAGGCCCCGGGGTAGTGGCTACACCTTC
-	TRBJ2-7	TRBV20-1	few	CSARFEGYEQYF	TGCAGTGCTAGGTTTGAGGGGTACGAGCAGTACTTC
TRBD2	TRBJ2-1	TRBV4-2	many	CASSQGSGGSYNEQFF	TGTGCCAGCAGCCAAGGCAGCGGGGGCTCCTACAATGAGCAGTTCTTC
TRBD1	TRBJ2-3	TRBV18	few	CASSPLEGQHIDTQYF	TGTGCCAGCTCACCACTAGAGGGACAGCATATAGATACGCAGTATTTT
TRBD2	TRBJ2-6	TRBV5-5	-	CASSGGVPSGANVLTF	TGTGCCAGCAGCGGGGGGGTACCCTCTGGGGCCAACGTCCTGACTTTC
-	TRBJ2-5	TRBV5-6	-	CASSSTGGETQYF	TGTGCCAGCAGCTCGACAGGTGGAGAGACCCAGTACTTC
-	TRBJ2-3	TRBV6-5	-	CASSYGLGGRSQYF	TGTGCCAGCAGTTACGGCTTGGGGGGCCGGTCGCAGTATTTT
-	TRBJ2-4	TRBV12-3/TRBV12-4	-	CATQAGGGGGYVQYF	TGTGCCACCCAGGCCGGGGGTGGGGGGGGCTACGTTCAGTACTTC
TRBD1	TRBJ2-6	TRBV7-9	-	CASSLTTGDGAGANVLTF	TGTGCCAGCAGCTTAACGACAGGGGATGGCGCTGGGGCCAACGTCCTGACTTTC
TRBD2	TRBJ2-2	TRBV2	few	CASSEVHPGGTGELFF	TGTGCCAGCAGTGAGGTACACCCGGGAGGCACCGGGGAGCTGTTTTTT
TRBD1	TRBJ1-1	TRBV7-9	few	CASSLGQGAFTEAFF	TGTGCCAGCAGCCTCGGACAGGGGGCTTTCACTGAAGCTTTCTTT
-	TRBJ2-1	TRBV5-1	many	CASSYRLGMKGNEQFF	TGCGCCAGCAGCTATAGACTGGGTATGAAGGGCAATGAGCAGTTCTTC
-	TRBJ2-7	TRBV27	-	CASSFRRSYEQYF	TGTGCCAGCAGTTTCAGGAGATCCTACGAGCAGTACTTC
-	TRBJ2-3	TRBV5-1	-	CASSLGATDTDTQYF	TGCGCCAGCAGCTTGGGGGCGACAGACACAGATACGCAGTATTTT
-	TRBJ2-5	TRBV10-3	-	CAIRSGEILETQYF	TGTGCCATCAGATCGGGGGAGATATTAGAGACCCAGTACTTC
TRBD2	TRBJ2-5	TRBV7-6	-	CASSFPGTGTSGQETQYF	TGTGCCAGCAGCTTTCCGGGGACCGGGACTAGCGGCCAAGAGACCCAGTACTTC
TRBD1	TRBJ2-3	TRBV10-3	many	CAINLDRVDTQYF	TGTGCCATCAACCTGGACAGGGTGGATACGCAGTATTTT
-	TRBJ1-4	TRBV12-3/TRBV12-4	few	CASSFHESGGEIGTNEKLFF	TGTGCCAGCAGTTTTCATGAGTCGGGGGGCGAGATCGGAACTAATGAAAAACTGTTTTTT
-	TRBJ2-7	TRBV7-9	many	CASSLTTYEQYF	TGTGCCAGCAGCTTAACAACTTACGAGCAGTACTTC
-	TRBJ2-2	TRBV6-5	few	CASSPGSGRRNTGELFF	TGTGCCAGCAGTCCTGGGTCCGGGAGACGGAACACCGGGGAGCTGTTTTTT
TRBD2	TRBJ2-1	TRBV10-3	few	CAISSQRGGRSFNEQFF	TGTGCCATCAGTTCCCAGCGGGGGGGCCGTTCGTTCAATGAGCAGTTCTTC
-	TRBJ2-5	TRBV4-1	many	CASSQGTSVGTQYF	TGCGCCAGCAGCCAAGGCACATCCGTTGGGACCCAGTACTTC
-	TRBJ1-2	TRBV10-2	-	CASTPGAGALVNYGYTF	TGCGCCAGCACCCCGGGGGCAGGGGCCTTAGTCAACTATGGCTACACCTTC
-	TRBJ2-2	TRBV27	-	CASSHHPTRSANTGELFF	TGTGCCAGCAGTCACCACCCCACTAGGTCCGCGAACACCGGGGAGCTGTTTTTT
TRBD2	TRBJ2-3	TRBV6-6	-	CASTKNLAELQYF	TGTGCCAGCACCAAAAACCTAGCGGAACTGCAGTATTTT
-	TRBJ2-7	TRBV6-5	-	CASSYTSGFYEQYF	TGTGCCAGCAGTTACACCTCAGGGTTCTACGAGCAGTACTTC
-	TRBJ2-1	TRBV23-1	few	CASSTPGASYNEQFF	TGCGCCAGCAGTACACCAGGGGCGTCCTACAATGAGCAGTTCTTC
-	TRBJ1-1	TRBV6-5	few	CASSYRGLNTEAFF	TGTGCCAGCAGTTACAGGGGATTGAACACTGAAGCTTTCTTT
TRBD2	TRBJ2-3	TRBV7-9	-	CAFGRVSTDTQYF	TGTGCTTTCGGGAGGGTCAGCACAGATACGCAGTATTTT
TRBD1	TRBJ1-2	TRBV4-1	-	CASQGDNYGYTF	TGCGCCTCCCAGGGGGATAACTATGGCTACACCTTC
TRBD2	TRBJ2-5	TRBV6-5	many	CASSYNGGVETQYF	TGTGCCAGCAGTTACAATGGGGGGGTCGAGACCCAGTACTTC
-	TRBJ1-1	TRBV3-1	many	CASSQEGGWTEAFF	TGTGCCAGCAGCCAAGAAGGGGGTTGGACTGAAGCTTTCTTT
TRBD1	TRBJ2-1	TRBV4-3	-	CASSHGTAAYNEQFF	TGCGCCAGCAGCCATGGGACAGCGGCATACAATGAGCAGTTCTTC
-	TRBJ2-2	TRBV4-1	many	CASSHFEGGTGELFF	TGCGCCAGCAGCCATTTCGAGGGGGGAACCGGGGAGCTGTTTTTT
TRBD1	TRBJ1-2	TRBV6-4	-	CASSRNQGAGGYTF	TGTGCCAGCAGTAGGAACCAGGGGGCAGGAGGCTACACCTTC
-	TRBJ1-1	TRBV7-6	-	CASSLDGGNTEAFF	TGTGCCAGCAGCTTAGATGGCGGGAACACTGAAGCTTTCTTT
TRBD1	TRBJ2-5	TRBV7-2	many	CASSSRDRLDSQYF	TGTGCCAGCAGCTCCAGGGACAGGCTAGATTCCCAGTACTTC